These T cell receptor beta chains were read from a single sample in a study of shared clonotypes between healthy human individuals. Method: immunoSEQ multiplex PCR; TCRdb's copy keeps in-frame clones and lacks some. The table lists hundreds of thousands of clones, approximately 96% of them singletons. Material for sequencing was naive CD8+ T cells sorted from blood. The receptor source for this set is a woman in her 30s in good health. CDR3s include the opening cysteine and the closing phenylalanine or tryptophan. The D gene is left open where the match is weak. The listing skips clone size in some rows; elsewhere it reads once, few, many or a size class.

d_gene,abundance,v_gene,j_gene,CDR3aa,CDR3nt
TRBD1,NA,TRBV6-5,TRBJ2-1,CASSYETGGRNEQFF,TGTGCCAGCAGTTACGAGACAGGGGGGCGGAATGAGCAGTTCTTC
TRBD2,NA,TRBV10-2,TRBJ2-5,CASGQERETETQYF,TGCGCCAGCGGCCAGGAGCGGGAGACCGAGACCCAGTACTTC
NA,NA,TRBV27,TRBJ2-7,CASGPMASYEQYF,TGTGCCAGCGGACCGATGGCCTCCTACGAGCAGTACTTC
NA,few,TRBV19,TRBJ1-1,CASITYSNEAFF,TGTGCCAGTATCACGTATTCCAATGAAGCTTTCTTT
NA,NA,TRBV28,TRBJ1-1,CASSLGAIGKEAFF,TGTGCCAGCAGTTTAGGAGCAATCGGTAAAGAAGCTTTCTTT
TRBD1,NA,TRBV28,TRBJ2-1,CASSRPGQGDHRGGNEQFF,TGTGCCAGCAGCCGCCCGGGACAGGGAGACCACAGGGGCGGCAATGAGCAGTTCTTC
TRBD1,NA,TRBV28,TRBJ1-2,CASSLGQLYGYTF,TGTGCCAGCAGTCTGGGACAGCTCTATGGCTACACCTTC
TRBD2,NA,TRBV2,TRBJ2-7,CASSEFAGGPASYEQYF,TGTGCCAGCAGTGAATTTGCGGGAGGGCCGGCTTCCTACGAGCAGTACTTC
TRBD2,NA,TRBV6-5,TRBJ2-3,CASSSSSGVSDTQYF,TGTGCCAGCAGTTCTTCTAGCGGGGTATCCGATACGCAGTATTTT
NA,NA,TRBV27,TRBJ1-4,CASSPEWVGEKLFF,TGTGCCAGCAGCCCGGAATGGGTCGGAGAAAAACTGTTTTTT
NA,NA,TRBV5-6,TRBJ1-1,CASKTGENTEAFF,TGTGCCAGCAAAACGGGAGAGAACACTGAAGCTTTCTTT
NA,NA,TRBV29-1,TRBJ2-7,CSVDQGSSYEQYF,TGCAGCGTTGACCAGGGCAGCTCCTACGAGCAGTACTTC
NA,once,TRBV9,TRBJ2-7,CASSTDKAGTNPYEQYF,TGTGCCAGCTCCACAGACAAGGCCGGGACGAATCCCTACGAGCAGTACTTC
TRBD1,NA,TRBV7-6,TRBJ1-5,CASSLAGRGQGQPQHF,TGTGCCAGCAGCTTAGCGGGAAGGGGGCAAGGACAGCCCCAGCATTTT
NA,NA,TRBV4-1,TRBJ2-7,CASSQTQLVAEQYF,TGCGCCAGCAGCCAAACACAACTAGTTGCCGAGCAGTACTTC
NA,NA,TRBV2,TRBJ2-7,CASSEYVSYEQYF,TGTGCCAGCAGTGAATATGTCAGCTACGAGCAGTACTTC
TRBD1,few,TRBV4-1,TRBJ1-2,CASSQGSDRRYYGYTF,TGCGCCAGCAGCCAAGGGTCGGACAGGCGATACTATGGCTACACCTTC
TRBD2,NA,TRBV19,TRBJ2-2,CASSPGLAGPSGELFF,TGTGCCAGTAGTCCCGGACTAGCGGGACCATCCGGGGAGCTGTTTTTT
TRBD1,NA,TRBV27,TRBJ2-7,CASSPDRGAHEQYF,TGTGCCAGCAGTCCCGACAGGGGTGCCCACGAGCAGTACTTC
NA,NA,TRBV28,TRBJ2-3,CATAGIPSTDTQYF,TGTGCCACTGCCGGGATTCCTAGCACAGATACGCAGTATTTT
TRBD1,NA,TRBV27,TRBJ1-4,CASSSYRGLDEKLFF,TGTGCCAGCAGTAGCTACAGGGGGCTAGATGAAAAACTGTTTTTT
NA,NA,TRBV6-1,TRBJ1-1,CASSEARTEAFF,TGTGCCAGCAGTGAAGCTCGAACTGAAGCTTTCTTT
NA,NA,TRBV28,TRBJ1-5,CATGQGEYQPQHF,TGTGCCACAGGACAAGGGGAGTACCAGCCCCAGCATTTT
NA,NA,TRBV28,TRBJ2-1,CASSLSWSYNEQFF,TGTGCCAGCAGTTTGAGTTGGTCCTACAATGAGCAGTTCTTC
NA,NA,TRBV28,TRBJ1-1,CASRSGNTEAFF,TGTGCCAGCAGGTCCGGGAACACTGAAGCTTTCTTT
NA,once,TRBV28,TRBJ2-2,CASSFGTGGGSNTGELFF,TGTGCCAGCAGTTTTGGTACTGGCGGCGGGTCGAACACCGGGGAGCTGTTTTTT
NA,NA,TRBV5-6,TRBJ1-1,CASSLDGTEAFF,TGTGCCAGCAGCTTGGATGGCACTGAAGCTTTCTTT
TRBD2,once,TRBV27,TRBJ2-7,CASSFGGTAGRPEQYF,TGTGCCAGCAGTTTCGGAGGAACAGCCGGGAGGCCCGAGCAGTACTTC
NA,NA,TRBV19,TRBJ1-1,CASSIDSGREAFF,TGTGCCAGTAGTATAGATTCCGGCAGGGAAGCTTTCTTT
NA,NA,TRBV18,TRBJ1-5,CASSPRLKWPQHF,TGTGCCAGCTCACCCCGTTTGAAATGGCCCCAGCATTTT
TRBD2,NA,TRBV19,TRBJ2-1,CASSSSGLAGGPFTYNEQFF,TGTGCCAGTAGTAGTTCTGGACTAGCGGGAGGGCCATTCACCTACAATGAGCAGTTCTTC
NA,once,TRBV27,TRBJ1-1,CASSLLSKNEAFF,TGTGCCAGCAGTTTATTGTCGAAAAACGAAGCTTTCTTT
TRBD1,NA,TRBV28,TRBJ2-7,CASSPGQGAGEQYF,TGTGCCAGCAGCCCGGGACAGGGGGCGGGCGAGCAGTACTTC
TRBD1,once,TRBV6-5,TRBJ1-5,CASSPGTGGEQPQHF,TGTGCCAGCAGTCCCGGGACAGGGGGCGAACAGCCCCAGCATTTT
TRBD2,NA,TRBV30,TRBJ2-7,CAWSTSGSYEQYF,TGTGCCTGGAGTACTAGCGGGAGCTACGAGCAGTACTTC
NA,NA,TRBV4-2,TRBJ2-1,CASSQDDPGGEQFF,TGTGCCAGCAGCCAGGATGACCCTGGGGGTGAGCAGTTCTTC
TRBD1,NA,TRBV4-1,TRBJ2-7,CASSQARDRGEQYF,TGCGCCAGCAGCCAAGCCCGCGACAGGGGCGAGCAGTACTTC
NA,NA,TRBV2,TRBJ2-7,CASSGAVYEQYF,TGTGCCAGCAGTGGGGCGGTCTACGAGCAGTACTTC
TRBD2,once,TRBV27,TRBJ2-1,CATSSGAYNEQFF,TGTGCCACCTCTAGCGGGGCCTACAATGAGCAGTTCTTC
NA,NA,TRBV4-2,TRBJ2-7,CASSLGRETYEQYF,TGTGCCAGCAGCCTCGGTCGGGAAACCTACGAGCAGTACTTC